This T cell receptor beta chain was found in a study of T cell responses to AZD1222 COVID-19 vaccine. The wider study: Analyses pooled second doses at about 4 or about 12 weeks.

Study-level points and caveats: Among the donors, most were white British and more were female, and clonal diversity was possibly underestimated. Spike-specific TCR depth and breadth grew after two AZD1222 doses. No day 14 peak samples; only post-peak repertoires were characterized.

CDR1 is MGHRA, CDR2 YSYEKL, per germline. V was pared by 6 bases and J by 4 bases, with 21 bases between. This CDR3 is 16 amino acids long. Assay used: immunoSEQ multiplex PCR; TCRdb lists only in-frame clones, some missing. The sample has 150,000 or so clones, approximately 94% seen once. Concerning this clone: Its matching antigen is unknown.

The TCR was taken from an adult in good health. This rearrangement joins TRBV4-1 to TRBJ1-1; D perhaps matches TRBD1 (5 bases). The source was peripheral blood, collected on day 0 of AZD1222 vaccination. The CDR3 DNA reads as TGCGCCAGCAGTCGTAAACAAGGGGTGGATCGCACTGAAGCTTTCTTT. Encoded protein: CASSRKQGVDRTEAFF.